This TCR beta chain was recorded in a study of blood T cell repertoires in COVID-19. Only in-frame clones appear in the TCRdb table, and some are missing; sequencing was by immunoSEQ multiplex PCR. The table has over 200,000 clones, 75% to 95% seen once. Trimming cost V 3 bases and J 6 bases; bases outside gene matches: 5. CDR1 is SGHRS, CDR2 YFSETQ, per germline. This CDR3 is built from 16 residues. Source material: peripheral blood. The chain carries TRBV5-1 and TRBJ2-2; 13 nucleotides agree with TRBD2. The TCR was taken from a person aged 18 to 35 with COVID-19, enrolled during active disease. CDR3 coding DNA: TGCGCCAGCAGCTCCGGACTAGCGGGAGTGTCCGGGGAGCTGTTTTTT. Its translation is CASSSGLAGVSGELFF.